What follows are 9 T cell receptor beta chains derived from one specimen sequenced in a study of blood T cell repertoires in COVID-19. The table came from immunoSEQ multiplex PCR; TCRdb's copy has only in-frame clones and leaves some out. This table has a few hundred thousand clones, around 90% appearing once. Sequencing was done on a sample of PBMCs or T cells enriched from blood (not recorded which). All receptors derive from a man aged 18 to 30 with acute COVID-19.

V gene TRBV11-2 combines with J gene TRBJ2-7; tentative D call: TRBD2 (5 bases). V shed 0 bases and J shed 3 bases, with 9 bases lying between them. The CDR3 consists of 14 residues. The V gene's germline CDR1 is SGHAT and CDR2 FQNNGV. The CDR3 loop reads CASSLDRRGYEQYF. CDR3 in DNA: TGTGCCAGCAGCTTAGATCGTCGGGGCTACGAGCAGTACTTC.

V usage is TRBV29-1 and J usage is TRBJ2-7, with a possible D match to TRBD1 (6 bases). Deletions cut 1 base from V and 3 bases from J, with 13 bases between. The CDR3 contains 14 residues. CDR1 and CDR2 (germline): SQVTM, ANQGSEA. The CDR3 nucleotides read TGCAGCGTTGAAGGGCCAGGGGAAATCTACGAGCAGTACTTC. Protein: CSVEGPGEIYEQYF.

The V and J genes are TRBV28 and TRBJ2-3; TRBD1 matches 7 bases. J was trimmed by 2 bases and V by 10 bases; bases with no gene match: 6. The CDR3 totals 13 residues. From germline, CDR1 is MDHEN and CDR2 SYDVKM. CDR3: CATSTGNTDTQYF. The CDR3 DNA reads as TGTGCCACCTCGACAGGGAACACAGATACGCAGTATTTT.

V and J are TRBV9 and TRBJ1-1, with 9 bases aligning to TRBD1. J was trimmed by 5 bases and V by 4 bases; bases with no gene match: 6. CDR1 is SGDLS, CDR2 YYNGEE, per germline. This CDR3 spans 14 amino acids. Here the CDR3 reads CASSPGTGITEAFF. The CDR3 nucleotides are TGTGCCAGCAGCCCCGGGACAGGGATAACTGAAGCTTTCTTT.

V and J are TRBV28 and TRBJ1-2; 7 nucleotides match TRBD1. The length of the CDR3 is 14 residues. CDR1 is MDHEN, CDR2 SYDVKM, per germline. V shed 6 bases, J shed 0 bases, and the junction held 4 bases outside the gene matches. Written as DNA, the CDR3 is TGTGCCAGCAGCGTGGACAGGTCTAACTATGGCTACACCTTC. This codes for CASSVDRSNYGYTF.

The V gene is TRBV10-3, the J gene TRBJ1-2; perhaps TRBD1 as D (5 bases). Germline values: CDR1 ENHRY, CDR2 SYGVKD. The CDR3 is made up of 13 amino acids. Trimming took off 2 bases at V and 4 bases at J, with 8 bases between the two ends. The CDR3 bases are TGTGCCATCAGTGAGACCGACAGCTATGGCTACACCTTC. Translating it yields CAISETDSYGYTF.

V and J are TRBV11-2 and TRBJ1-3; weak D call: TRBD1 (6 bases). Germline assignment: CDR1 SGHAT and CDR2 FQNNGV. CDR3 length: 15 amino acids. Trimming removed 2 bases from V and 0 bases from J, with 8 bases in between. This chain's CDR3 is CASSLRTASGNTIYF. CDR3 sequence (DNA): TGTGCCAGCAGCTTAAGGACAGCCTCTGGAAACACCATATATTTT.

The rearrangement links TRBV30 to TRBJ2-1, with TRBD2 as a possible D gene (7 bases). Germline-derived CDR1 and CDR2 are GTSNPN and SVGIG (reference sequence). Trimming left V 0 bases short and J 9 bases short, with 15 bases between. This CDR3 comprises 14 residues. Written as DNA, the CDR3 is TGTGCCTGGAGTGTCAGAATGGGGGGGCGTGAGCAGTTCTTC. This translates into CAWSVRMGGREQFF.

The rearrangement uses TRBV7-9 and TRBJ2-7; 8 bases map to TRBD1. CDR1 SEHNR and CDR2 FQNEAQ come from the germline V gene (reference sequence). The length of the CDR3 is 13 residues. V was pared by 5 bases and J by 3 bases, with 3 bases of the junction left unmatched. This CDR3 reads CASSGQGHYEQYF. The CDR3 bases are TGTGCCAGCAGCGGACAGGGACACTACGAGCAGTACTTC.